The entry below gives a single T cell receptor beta chain sequence along with its context. Antigen unknown. What was sequenced were expressed TCRB transcripts, since all of the isolated RNA had been reverse transcribed. The method was immunoSEQ multiplex PCR; TCRdb's version includes in-frame clones alone and lacks a portion of them. Of about 170,000 clones in the sample, 7.8% were seen once. This CDR3 is built from 15 residues. The germline CDR1 and CDR2 sequences are SGHTA and FQGNSA. V was clipped by 1 base and J by 5 bases, with 13 bases between them. The data belong to a study of beta chain features in type 1 diabetes. Broader study findings: For Type 1 diabetes patients, all four CD4+ subsets carried TCRB CDR3s that were moderately but significantly shorter.

This sequence originates from a woman aged 40-49 years with type 1 diabetes. The chain carries TRBV7-2 and TRBJ2-3, with D unresolved. The sequenced sample was central memory CD4+ T cells from blood. The DNA of the CDR3 is TGTGCCAGCAGCTTAGTTGGCCGTAATTTAGATACGCAGTATTTT. Its translation: CASSLVGRNLDTQYF.